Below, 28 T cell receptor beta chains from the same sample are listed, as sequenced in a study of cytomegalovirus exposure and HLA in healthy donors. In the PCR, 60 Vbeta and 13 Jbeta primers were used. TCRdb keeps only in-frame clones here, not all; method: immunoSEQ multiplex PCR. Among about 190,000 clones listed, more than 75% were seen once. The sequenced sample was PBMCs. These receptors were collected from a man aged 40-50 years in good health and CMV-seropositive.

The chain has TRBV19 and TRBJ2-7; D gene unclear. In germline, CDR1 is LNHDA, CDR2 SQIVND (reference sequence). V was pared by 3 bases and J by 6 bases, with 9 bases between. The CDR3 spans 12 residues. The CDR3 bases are TGTGCCAGTAGTATGACCGGGTTCGAGCAGTACTTC. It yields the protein CASSMTGFEQYF.

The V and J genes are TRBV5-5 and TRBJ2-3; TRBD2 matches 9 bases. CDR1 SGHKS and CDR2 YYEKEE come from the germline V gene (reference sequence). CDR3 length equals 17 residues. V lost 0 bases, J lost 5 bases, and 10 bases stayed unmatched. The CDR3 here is CASSLAGGGGAGDTQYF. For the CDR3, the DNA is TGTGCCAGCAGCTTGGCCGGTGGCGGGGGGGCCGGAGATACGCAGTATTTT. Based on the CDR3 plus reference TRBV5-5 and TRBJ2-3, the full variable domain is DAGVTQSPTHLIKTRGQQVTLRCSPISGHKSVSWYQQVLGQGPQFIFQYYEKEERGRGNFPDRFSARQFPNYSSELNVNALLLGDSALYLCASSLAGGGGAGDTQYFGPGTRLTVL.

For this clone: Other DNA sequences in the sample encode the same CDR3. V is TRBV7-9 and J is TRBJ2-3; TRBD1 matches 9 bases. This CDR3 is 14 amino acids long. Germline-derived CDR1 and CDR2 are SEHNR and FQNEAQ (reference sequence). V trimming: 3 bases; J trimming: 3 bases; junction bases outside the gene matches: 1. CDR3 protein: CASSFGQGTDTQYF. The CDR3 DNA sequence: TGTGCCAGCAGCTTCGGACAGGGGACAGATACGCAGTATTTT.

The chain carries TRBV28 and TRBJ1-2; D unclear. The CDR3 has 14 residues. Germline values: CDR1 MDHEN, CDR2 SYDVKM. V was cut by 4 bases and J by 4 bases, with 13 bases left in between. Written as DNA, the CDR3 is TGTGCCAGCAGTTCAACCACGGTTGCCTATGGCTACACCTTC. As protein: CASSSTTVAYGYTF.

The CDR3 region has the DNA TGTGCCAGCAGGCTACTAGCGGGGGGGAGTAATGAGCAGTTCTTC. Residues: CASRLLAGGSNEQFF. The gene calls are TRBV6-5 and TRBJ2-1, with 13 bases lining up with TRBD2. The germline CDR1 and CDR2 sequences are MNHEY and SVGAGI. The ends lost 6 bases at V and 7 bases at J; junction bases unmatched: 6. The CDR3 runs to 15 residues.

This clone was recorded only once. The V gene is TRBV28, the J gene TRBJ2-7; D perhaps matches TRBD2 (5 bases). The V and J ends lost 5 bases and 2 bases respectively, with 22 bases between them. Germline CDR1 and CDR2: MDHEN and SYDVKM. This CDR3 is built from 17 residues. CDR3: CASSPHFLTGITYEQYF. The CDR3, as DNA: TGTGCCAGCAGTCCCCACTTCTTGACGGGGATAACCTACGAGCAGTACTTC.

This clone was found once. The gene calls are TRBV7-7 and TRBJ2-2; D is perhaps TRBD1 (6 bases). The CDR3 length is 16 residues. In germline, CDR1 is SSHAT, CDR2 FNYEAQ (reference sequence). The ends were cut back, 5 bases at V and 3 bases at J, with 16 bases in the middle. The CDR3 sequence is CASSDPRGVHTGELFF. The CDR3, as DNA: TGTGCCAGCAGCGACCCCAGGGGTGTGCACACCGGGGAGCTGTTTTTT.

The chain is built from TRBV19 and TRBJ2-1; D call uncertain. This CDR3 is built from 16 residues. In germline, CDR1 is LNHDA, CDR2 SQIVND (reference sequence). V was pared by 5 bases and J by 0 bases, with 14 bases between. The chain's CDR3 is CASSPLAVSSYNEQFF. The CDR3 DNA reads TGTGCCAGTAGTCCTCTGGCGGTTAGCTCCTACAATGAGCAGTTCTTC. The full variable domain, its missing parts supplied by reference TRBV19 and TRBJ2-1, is DGGITQSPKYLFRKEGQNVTLSCEQNLNHDAMYWYRQDPGQGLRLIYYSQIVNDFQKGDIAEGYSVSREKKESFPLTVTSAQKNPTAFYLCASSPLAVSSYNEQFFGPGTRLTVL.

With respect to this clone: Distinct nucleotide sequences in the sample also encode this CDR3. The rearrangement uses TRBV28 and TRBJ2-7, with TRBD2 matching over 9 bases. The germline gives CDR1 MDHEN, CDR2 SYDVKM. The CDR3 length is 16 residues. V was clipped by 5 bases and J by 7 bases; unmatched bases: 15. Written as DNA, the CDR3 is TGTGCCAGCAGTCCCCTCAGCGGGAGGTTAACTTATGAGCAGTACTTC. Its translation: CASSPLSGRLTYEQYF.

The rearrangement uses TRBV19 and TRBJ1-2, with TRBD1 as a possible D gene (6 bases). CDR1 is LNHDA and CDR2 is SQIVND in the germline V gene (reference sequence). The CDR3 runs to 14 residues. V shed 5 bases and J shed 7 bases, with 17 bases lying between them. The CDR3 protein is CASSPLPGGSGYTF. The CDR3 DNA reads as TGTGCCAGTAGTCCTCTCCCGGGGGGCTCTGGCTACACCTTC.

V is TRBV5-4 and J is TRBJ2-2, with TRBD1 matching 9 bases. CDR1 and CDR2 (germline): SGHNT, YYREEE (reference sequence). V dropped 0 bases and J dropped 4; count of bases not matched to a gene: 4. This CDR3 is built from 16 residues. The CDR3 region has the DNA TGTGCCAGCAGCTTGGTACAGGGGGCTGGCACCGGGGAGCTGTTTTTT. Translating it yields CASSLVQGAGTGELFF.

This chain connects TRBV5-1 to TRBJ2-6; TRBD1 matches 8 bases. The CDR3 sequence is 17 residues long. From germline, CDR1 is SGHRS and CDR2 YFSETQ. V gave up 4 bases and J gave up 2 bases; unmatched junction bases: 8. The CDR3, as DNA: TGCGCCAGCAGCGATGGACAGGGATCGCCTGGGGCCAACGTCCTGACTTTC. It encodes CASSDGQGSPGANVLTF.

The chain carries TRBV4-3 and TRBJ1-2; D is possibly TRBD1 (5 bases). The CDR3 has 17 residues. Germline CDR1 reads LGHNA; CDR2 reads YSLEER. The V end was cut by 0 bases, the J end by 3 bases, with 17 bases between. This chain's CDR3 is CASSQDHNSGSHYGYTF. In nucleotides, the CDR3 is TGCGCCAGCAGCCAAGATCATAATTCAGGGTCTCACTATGGCTACACCTTC.

The CDR3 DNA is TGCGCCAGCAGCTTGGGAGAAGCATCTAATGAAAAACTGTTTTTT. Its translation is CASSLGEASNEKLFF. V gene TRBV5-1 combines with J gene TRBJ1-4, with D unresolved. The CDR3 sequence is 15 residues long. V lost 0 bases and J 3 bases, leaving 9 bases between the germline ends. Germline V gene sequence: CDR1 SGHRS, CDR2 YFSETQ.

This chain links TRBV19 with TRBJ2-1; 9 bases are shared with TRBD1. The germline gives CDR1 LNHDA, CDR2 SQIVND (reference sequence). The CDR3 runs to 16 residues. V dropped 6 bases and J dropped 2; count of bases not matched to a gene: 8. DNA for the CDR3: TGTGCCAGTAGACCCTTGGACAGGGGTCCCTACAATGAGCAGTTCTTC. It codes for CASRPLDRGPYNEQFF.

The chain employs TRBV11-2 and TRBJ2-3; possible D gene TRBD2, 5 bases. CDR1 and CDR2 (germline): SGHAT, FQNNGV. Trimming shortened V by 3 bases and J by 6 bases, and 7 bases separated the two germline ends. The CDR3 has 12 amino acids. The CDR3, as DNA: TGTGCCAGCAGCTTTTGGGAGGATACGCAGTATTTT. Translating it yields CASSFWEDTQYF.

For the CDR3, the DNA is TGTGCCAGCGGCAACTATGGCTACACCTTC. Translating gives CASGNYGYTF. V and J are TRBV6-1 and TRBJ1-2; D ambiguous. Germline CDR1 reads MNHNS; CDR2 reads SASEGT. The CDR3 has 10 residues. V lost 8 bases and J 2 bases, leaving 3 bases between the germline ends.

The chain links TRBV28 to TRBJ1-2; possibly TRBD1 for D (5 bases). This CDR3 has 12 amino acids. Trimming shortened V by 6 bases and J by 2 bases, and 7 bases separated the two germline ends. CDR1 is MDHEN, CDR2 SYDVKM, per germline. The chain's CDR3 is CASSSGNYGYTF. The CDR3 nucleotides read TGTGCCAGCAGCTCAGGGAACTATGGCTACACCTTC.

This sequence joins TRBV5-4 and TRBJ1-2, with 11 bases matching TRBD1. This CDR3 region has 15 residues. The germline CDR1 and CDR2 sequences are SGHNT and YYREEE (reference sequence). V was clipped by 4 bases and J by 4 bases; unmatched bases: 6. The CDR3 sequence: CASSPGQGAGYGYTF. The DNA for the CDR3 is TGTGCCAGCAGCCCTGGACAGGGGGCTGGCTATGGCTACACCTTC.

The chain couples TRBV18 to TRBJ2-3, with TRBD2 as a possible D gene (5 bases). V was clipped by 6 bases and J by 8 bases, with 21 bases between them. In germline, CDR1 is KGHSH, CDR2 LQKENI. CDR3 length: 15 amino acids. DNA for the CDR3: TGTGCCAGCTCCCCTGGAGGACTTACCAGAACTACGCAGTATTTT. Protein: CASSPGGLTRTTQYF.

For the CDR3, the DNA is TGTGCCAGTGGGAGCGGGGTGGCCTACAATGAGCAGTTCTTC. This gives the protein CASGSGVAYNEQFF. The rearrangement uses TRBV2 and TRBJ2-1; 7 bases agree with TRBD2. The CDR3 contains 14 residues. Trimming took 9 bases from V and 2 from J; bases not matched to a gene: 7. Germline loops: CDR1 SNHLY, CDR2 FYNNEI.

DNA for the CDR3: TGTGCCAGCTCCCAAACCGGAGGTAGCGGGGCGGGAATAGAGACCCAGTACTTC. Its protein is CASSQTGGSGAGIETQYF. The J gene is TRBJ2-5, the V gene TRBV18, with 8 bases lining up with TRBD2. V was pared by 6 bases and J by 4 bases, with 19 bases of the junction left unmatched. The CDR3 spans 18 residues. The germline V gene encodes CDR1 KGHSH and CDR2 LQKENI.

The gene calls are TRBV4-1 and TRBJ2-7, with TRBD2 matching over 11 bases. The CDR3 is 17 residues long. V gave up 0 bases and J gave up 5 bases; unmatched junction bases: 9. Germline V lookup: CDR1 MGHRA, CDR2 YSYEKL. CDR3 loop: CASSQEGRPSGRNEQYF. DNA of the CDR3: TGCGCCAGCAGCCAAGAGGGAAGGCCTAGCGGGAGGAACGAGCAGTACTTC.

CDR3 bases: TGTGCCAGCAGCTTGGGACCAGGGGACCCCGCGACTCAAGAGACCCAGTACTTC. This sequence encodes CASSLGPGDPATQETQYF. The rearrangement joins TRBV5-6 to TRBJ2-5; perhaps TRBD1 as D (6 bases). Trimming took 0 bases from V and 2 from J, leaving 20 bases between them. The CDR3 is 18 residues long. Germline V gene data show CDR1 as SGHDT and CDR2 as YYEEEE.

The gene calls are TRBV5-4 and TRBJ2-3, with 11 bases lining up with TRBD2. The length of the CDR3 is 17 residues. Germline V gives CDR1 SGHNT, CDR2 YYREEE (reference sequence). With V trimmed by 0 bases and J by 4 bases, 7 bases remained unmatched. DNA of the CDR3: TGTGCCAGCAGCTTGGACAGGACTAGCGGGTCCCCAGATACGCAGTATTTT. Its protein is CASSLDRTSGSPDTQYF.

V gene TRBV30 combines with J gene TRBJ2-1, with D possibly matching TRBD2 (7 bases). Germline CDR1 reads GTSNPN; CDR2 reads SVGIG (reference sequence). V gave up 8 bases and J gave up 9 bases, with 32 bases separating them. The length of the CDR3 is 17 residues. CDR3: CAPFSLAGVRTGGEQFF. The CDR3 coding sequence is TGTGCCCCTTTCTCGCTGGCAGGGGTACGCACGGGAGGTGAGCAGTTCTTC.

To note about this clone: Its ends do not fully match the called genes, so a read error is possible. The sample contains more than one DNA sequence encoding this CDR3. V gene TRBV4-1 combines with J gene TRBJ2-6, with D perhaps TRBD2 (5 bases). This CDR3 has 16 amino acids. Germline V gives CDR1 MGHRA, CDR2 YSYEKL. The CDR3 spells CASSQDRGSGANVLTF. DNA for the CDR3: TGTGCCAGCAGCCAAGATCGCGGGTCCGGGGCCAACGTCCTGACTTTC.

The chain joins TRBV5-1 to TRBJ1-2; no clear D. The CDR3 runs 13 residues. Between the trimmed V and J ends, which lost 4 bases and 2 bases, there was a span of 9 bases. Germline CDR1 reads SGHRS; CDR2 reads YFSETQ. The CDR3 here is CASSRDGNYGYTF. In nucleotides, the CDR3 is TGCGCCAGCAGCCGTGACGGGAACTATGGCTACACCTTC.